This TCR beta chain comes out of a study of tumor-infiltrating lymphocytes in primary liver carcinoma (dated by TCRdb to 2015 to 2018). The study in broad terms: Roughly five patients with histopathologically diagnosed primary liver carcinoma underwent surgical resection in China between 2015 and 2016. Of the five patients, three men and two women aged 30 to 69 years, four had hepatocellular carcinoma and one had combined HCC and intrahepatic cholangiocarcinoma. The five patients had tumors staged T1-T3 N0M0, with maximum diameters ranging from about 4 to 11 cm. Each sample produced roughly 3.5 to 8 million productive TCRbeta reads, and read depth showed no significant difference between tissue types. TCRbeta repertoire sequencing, expression microarrays and whole-exome sequencing were combined in the study across five regions of each liver tumor, with adjacent normal tissue and blood also included. A total of 35 or so specimens from 5 patients, comprising approximately 25 tumor regions, 5 adjacent noncancerous liver tissues and 5 peripheral blood samples, were covered by TCRbeta repertoire sequencing. Technical replicate repertoires showed high reproducibility, with mean shared-clone rates roughly 0.88 and correlation coefficients above 0.95.

TCRbeta-specific cDNA was reverse-transcribed from 500 ng total RNA using a constant-region primer and ProtoScript II reverse transcriptase. Three nested multiplex PCR rounds, following a slightly modified ARM-PCR procedure, were used to build the TCRbeta libraries. Multiplex TRBV1-TRBV30 forward primers and a Cbeta reverse primer were used in the first two PCR rounds, each of which was run for 9 to 11 cycles. Sample barcodes and Illumina adapters were attached in a final 25-cycle PCR using Deep VentR polymerase. Amplicons of 200-500 bp were gel-purified with a QIAquick gel extraction kit before sequencing. The TCRbeta amplicons were sequenced with 250-bp paired-end reads on an Illumina HiSeq 2500. The study's own analysis went as follows. Trimmomatic v0.33 was used to quality-trim the reads, and FLASH v1.2.11 was used to merge paired reads so that full CDR3 sequences could be recovered. V, D and J germline segments were assigned to the rearranged TCRbeta sequences by MiGEC v1.2.1b. Clonotype statistics and Shannon-Wiener diversity indices were computed with VDJtools v1.0.0. To reduce sampling bias, subsequent analyses other than the diversity analysis used only the 250 most abundant clonotypes in each sample. The raw public reads went through TCRdb reprocessing: fastp at Q25, MiXCR clone calling, in-frame beta chains kept. Entries are consolidated by CDR3 protein sequence, retaining the most common genes and DNA. The V and J calls here are based on TCRdb, not the publication. The sample table holds about 310,000 distinct CDR3 sequences, of which roughly 60% were seen once. Together, the top ten hold about 17% of the sample.

Between the V and J ends, shortened by 2 bases and 5 bases respectively, the junction contains 10 bases. The CDR3 runs 14 amino acids, cysteine and phenylalanine included. Left in the record is the CDR3 DNA by itself, 42 bases read in frame from the first base. CDR1 and CDR2, looked up from the germline V gene, are MNHEY and SVGEGT. This clonotype was counted ten times or more. Its antigen remains undetermined. Base qualities are not at hand, and no much larger clone is one base apart. Broader findings and caveats from the paper: Because only the TCR beta chain was sequenced and unpaired alpha chains were not captured, true repertoire diversity is likely underestimated. Compared with blood, tumors had a significantly larger share of the repertoire taken up by the top 250 clones (p = 0.039). Only 4 or 5 patients were included in the study, and the authors note that the findings should be validated in a larger study. Repertoire overlap was higher between tumor regions (mean roughly 35%) than tumor-adjacent (around 17%) or tumor-blood (roughly 14%) pairs, consistent with antigen-driven expansion. Since the samples were bulk and unsorted, there was no way to compare CD4+ and CD8+ T cell repertoires.

RNA from unsorted whole blood was extracted with TRIzol reagent, and germline DNA was obtained with the DNeasy Blood & Tissue kit. At the time of sampling, the patients were treatment-naive and had chronic HBV infection. Before surgery, roughly 4.2 milliliters of peripheral blood were drawn into K2EDTA tubes. The sequence is built from TRBV6-2 or TRBV6-3 and TRBJ1-5; the best D guess is TRBD1, with 5 bases matching. The sequenced sample consisted of peripheral blood. The source of this sequence is a young woman with primary liver carcinoma and hepatitis B virus infection. This receptor has the CDR3 CASSYGGGYQPQHF. The DNA is as follows: TGTGCCAGCAGTTACGGCGGGGGATATCAGCCCCAGCATTTT.